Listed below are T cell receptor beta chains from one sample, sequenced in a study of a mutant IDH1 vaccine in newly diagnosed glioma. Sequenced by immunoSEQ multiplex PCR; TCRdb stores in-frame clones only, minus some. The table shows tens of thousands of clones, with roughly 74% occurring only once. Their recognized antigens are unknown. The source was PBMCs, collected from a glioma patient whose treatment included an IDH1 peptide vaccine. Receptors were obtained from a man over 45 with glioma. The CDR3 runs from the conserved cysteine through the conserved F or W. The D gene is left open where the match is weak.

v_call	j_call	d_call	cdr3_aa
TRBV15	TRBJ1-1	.	CATSRDEEVIQAFF
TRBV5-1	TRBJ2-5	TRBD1	CASSMGQGEETQYF
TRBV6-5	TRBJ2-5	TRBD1	CASSYGDRGRGETQYF
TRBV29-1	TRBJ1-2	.	CSVERVVYGYTF
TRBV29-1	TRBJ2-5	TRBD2	CSVRKRGTQETQYF
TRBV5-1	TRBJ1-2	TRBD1	CASSVRTGGRDGYTF
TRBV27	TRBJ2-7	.	CASSTARPPYEQYF
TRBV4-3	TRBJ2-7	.	CASSQDTGAYEQYF
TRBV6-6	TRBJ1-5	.	CASSYGQGSQPQHF
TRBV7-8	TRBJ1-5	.	CASSLDGGQPQHF
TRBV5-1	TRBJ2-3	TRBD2	CASSLGSASGGTDTQYF
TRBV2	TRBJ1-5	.	CASSGGLYGNQPQHF
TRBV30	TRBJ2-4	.	CAWSGQQKNIQYF
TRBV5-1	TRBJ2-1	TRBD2	CASSSRSGGSYNEQFF
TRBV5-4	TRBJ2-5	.	CASSSPLREKGQETQYF
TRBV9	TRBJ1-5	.	CASSVEGRAGQPQHF
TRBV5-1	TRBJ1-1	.	CASSIATANTEAFF
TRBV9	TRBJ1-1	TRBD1	CASSVDGQGNTEAFF
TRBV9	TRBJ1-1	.	CASSEGGQEAFF
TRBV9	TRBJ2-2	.	CASSALTGGVTGELFF
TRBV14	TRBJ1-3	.	CASSLLGTPSGNTIYF
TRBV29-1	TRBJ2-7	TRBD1	CSGWTGGEQYF